Shown below are 17 T cell receptor beta chains from a single sample sequenced in a study of control samples from healthy donors and cancer patients. Sequencing was performed with immunoSEQ multiplex PCR; in TCRdb, only in-frame clones are kept and a portion is missing. The table has about 120,000 clones, about 83% seen once. Sequencing was done on a sample of blood. All receptors come from a man aged 25 to 40 in good health.

V usage is TRBV19 and J usage is TRBJ2-1, with a tentative D call TRBD2 (6 bases). Deletions cut 5 bases from V and 6 bases from J, with 14 bases between. The CDR3 totals 14 residues. Germline V CDR1 and CDR2: LNHDA, SQIVND (reference sequence). The CDR3 nucleotides are TGTGCCAGTAGTTTTCAGGGAGGAAGCAATGAGCAGTTCTTC. Translating gives CASSFQGGSNEQFF.

The chain couples TRBV5-8 to TRBJ2-7; 8 nucleotides agree with TRBD1. The germline V gene has CDR1 SGHTS and CDR2 YDEGEE. This CDR3 region has 16 residues. V trimming: 4 bases; J trimming: 0 bases; junction bases outside the gene matches: 9. The CDR3 bases are TGTGCCAGCAGCCTCCCGAGGACAGGGAGCTCCTACGAGCAGTACTTC. Translated, it gives CASSLPRTGSSYEQYF.

The chain employs TRBV12-3 or TRBV12-4 and TRBJ2-7; tentative D call: TRBD1 (6 bases). The CDR3 runs 13 residues. V lost 3 bases to trimming and J lost 2 bases, with 8 bases between them. The CDR3 nucleotides read TGTGCCAGCAGTTTGGACAGTACCTACGAGCAGTACTTC. Translated, it gives CASSLDSTYEQYF.

This clone was seen just once. The chain couples TRBV29-1 to TRBJ1-4; 7 bases agree with TRBD1. The V and J ends lost 6 bases and 7 bases, in that order; junction bases with no gene match: 11. This CDR3 has 14 residues. Germline V gene lookup returns CDR1 SQVTM and CDR2 ANQGSEA. CDR3 bases: TGCAGCGTCACGACAGGGTTGGGGGCTGAAAAACTGTTTTTT. Its translation: CSVTTGLGAEKLFF.

V is TRBV11-2 and J is TRBJ2-7; no clear D. Looked up from germline, CDR1 is SGHAT and CDR2 is FQNNGV. V was clipped by 1 base and J by 1 base, with 11 bases between them. The CDR3 loop spans 15 amino acids. DNA of the CDR3: TGTGCCAGCAGCTTAGGACCGGACCTATCCTACGAGCAGTACTTC. It translates to CASSLGPDLSYEQYF. Together with reference TRBV11-2 and TRBJ2-7, the CDR3 gives the full variable domain: EAGVAQSPRYKIIEKRQSVAFWCNPISGHATLYWYQQILGQGPKLLIQFQNNGVVDDSQLPKDRFSAERLKGVDSTLKIQPAKLEDSAVYLCASSLGPDLSYEQYFGPGTRLTVT.

The chain links TRBV7-2 to TRBJ1-6; TRBD1 agrees at 12 bases. Germline V gene data show CDR1 as SGHTA and CDR2 as FQGNSA. This CDR3 has 16 residues. The junction had 4 bases not matched to a gene; V was cut back by 1 base and J by 9 bases. DNA of the CDR3: TGTGCCAGCAGCTTAGACGGGACAGGGGGCCGTTCACCCCTCCACTTT. Translated: CASSLDGTGGRSPLHF.

The chain couples TRBV24-1 to TRBJ1-1; perhaps TRBD1 as D (5 bases). The V gene's germline CDR1 is KGHDR and CDR2 SFDVKD. CDR3 length: 14 amino acids. V was pared by 7 bases and J by 11 bases, with 22 bases between. The CDR3 bases are TGTGCCACCAGCGGAAATGCGTGGGACTCGAGGGCTTTCTTT. Amino acids: CATSGNAWDSRAFF.

Only one count was recorded for this clone. The rearrangement links TRBV18 to TRBJ2-7, with 10 bases matching TRBD1. The length of the CDR3 is 16 residues. Germline trimming cut 6 bases from V and 5 bases from J; bases unmatched to any gene: 13. The germline CDR1 and CDR2 sequences are KGHSH and LQKENI. The CDR3 sequence: CASSLKGQGRGHEQYF. Written as DNA, the CDR3 is TGTGCCAGCTCCTTGAAGGGACAGGGGAGAGGCCACGAGCAGTACTTC.

CDR3 region: CASSPVLGNSPLHF. Here the CDR3 DNA reads TGTGCCAGCAGTCCCGTACTGGGTAATTCACCCCTCCACTTT. This chain uses TRBV6-6 with TRBJ1-6; no reliable D call. The CDR3 is made up of 14 amino acids. Trimming took 5 bases from V and 6 from J, leaving 11 bases between them. The germline V gene encodes CDR1 MNHNY and CDR2 SVGAGI (reference sequence).

The sample holds one count of this clone. V gene TRBV21-1 combines with J gene TRBJ1-1; TRBD1, as called in the table, went unchecked against the DNA. TRBV21-1 is a pseudogene segment. CDR3 length equals 13 residues. CDR3 nucleotide sequence: TGTGCCAGCAGCCGCGGACAGAACACTGAAGCTTTCTTT. It encodes CASSRGQNTEAFF.

This clone occurred once. The chain uses TRBV5-6 and TRBJ1-1; 8 bases align to TRBD1. Germline trimming cut 5 bases from V and 5 bases from J; bases unmatched to any gene: 8. The CDR3 is made up of 14 amino acids. CDR1 and CDR2 from the germline V gene are SGHDT and YYEEEE. DNA for the CDR3: TGTGCCAGCAGATATCAGGGGGCGCGGACTGAAGCTTTCTTT. Translating gives CASRYQGARTEAFF.

V usage is TRBV5-1 and J usage is TRBJ1-2; 8 bases are a match to TRBD1. CDR1 and CDR2 (germline): SGHRS, YFSETQ. The CDR3 runs to 12 residues. V shed 8 bases, J shed 6 bases, and the junction held 6 bases outside the gene matches. The CDR3 loop reads CASSRDRHGYTF. The DNA of the CDR3 is TGCGCCAGTTCCCGGGACAGGCATGGCTACACCTTC. Filled out from reference TRBV5-1 and TRBJ1-2, the complete variable domain reads KAGVTQTPRYLIKTRGQQVTLSCSPISGHRSVSWYQQTPGQGLQFLFEYFSETQRNKGNFPGRFSGRQFSNSRSEMNVSTLELGDSALYLCASSRDRHGYTFGSGTRLTVV.

The chain joins TRBV27 to TRBJ2-2; 11 bases line up with TRBD1. This CDR3 comprises 19 residues. Germline loops: CDR1 MNHEY, CDR2 SMNVEV (reference sequence). The junction had 16 bases not matched to a gene; V was cut back by 6 bases and J by 4 bases. CDR3 region: CASRPHLMPGQGVTGELFF. CDR3 nucleotides: TGTGCCAGCAGACCGCATCTTATGCCGGGACAGGGGGTCACCGGGGAGCTGTTTTTT.

This chain joins TRBV18 and TRBJ2-2, with D perhaps matching TRBD1 or TRBD2 (5 bases each). Germline CDR1 is KGHSH and CDR2 is LQKENI. Trimming cost V 0 bases and J 6 bases, with 11 bases left between them. This CDR3 contains 15 residues. The CDR3 is CASSPPGETAGELFF. The CDR3 DNA reads as TGTGCCAGCTCACCACCGGGGGAAACCGCCGGGGAGCTGTTTTTT. The full variable domain, in which reference TRBV18 and TRBJ2-2 provide the parts outside the CDR3, is NAGVMQNPRHLVRRRGQEARLRCSPMKGHSHVYWYRQLPEEGLKFMVYLQKENIIDESGMPKERFSAEFPKEGPSILRIQQVVRGDSAAYFCASSPPGETAGELFFGEGSRLTVL.

J is TRBJ1-5 and V is TRBV10-3, with no clear D. Trimming left V 0 bases short and J 1 base short, with 7 bases between. Germline loops: CDR1 ENHRY, CDR2 SYGVKD. The CDR3 sequence is 15 residues long. The CDR3 DNA sequence: TGTGCCATCAGTGAGTCGCTAGGGAGCAATCAGCCCCAGCATTTT. The encoded protein is CAISESLGSNQPQHF.

The chain carries TRBV9 and TRBJ2-1, with D uncertain. This CDR3 has 13 amino acids. V lost 4 bases and J lost 0, with 5 bases in between. Germline V gene data show CDR1 as SGDLS and CDR2 as YYNGEE. CDR3 bases: TGTGCCAGCAGCCTCCGCTCCTACAATGAGCAGTTCTTC. As protein: CASSLRSYNEQFF.

In this sample, this clone turned up once. The chain employs TRBV18 and TRBJ1-4; D is uncertain. V lost 5 bases and J 8 bases, leaving 15 bases between the germline ends. The CDR3 contains 14 residues. Germline lookup yields CDR1 KGHSH and CDR2 LQKENI. DNA for the CDR3: TGTGCCAGCTCAGCTCAGGTTTCTGACGAAAAACTGTTTTTT. Its translation: CASSAQVSDEKLFF.